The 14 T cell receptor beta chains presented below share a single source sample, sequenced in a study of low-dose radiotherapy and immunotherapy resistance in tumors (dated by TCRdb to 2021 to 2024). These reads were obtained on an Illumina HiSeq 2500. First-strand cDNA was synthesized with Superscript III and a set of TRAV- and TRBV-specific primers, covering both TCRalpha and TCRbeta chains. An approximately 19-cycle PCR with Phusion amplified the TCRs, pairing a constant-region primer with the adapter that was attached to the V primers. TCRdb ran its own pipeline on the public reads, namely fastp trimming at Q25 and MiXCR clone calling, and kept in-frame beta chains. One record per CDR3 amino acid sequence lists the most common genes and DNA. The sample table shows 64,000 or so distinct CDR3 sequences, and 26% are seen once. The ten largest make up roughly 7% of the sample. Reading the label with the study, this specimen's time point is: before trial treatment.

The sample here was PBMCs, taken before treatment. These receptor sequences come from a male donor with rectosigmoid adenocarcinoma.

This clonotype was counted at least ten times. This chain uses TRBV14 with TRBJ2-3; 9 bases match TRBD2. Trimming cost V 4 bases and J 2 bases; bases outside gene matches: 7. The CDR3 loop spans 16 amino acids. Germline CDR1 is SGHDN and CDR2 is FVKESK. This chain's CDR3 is CASSPLAGGITDTQYF. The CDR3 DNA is TGTGCCAGCAGCCCCCTCGCGGGAGGGATCACAGATACGCAGTATTTT.

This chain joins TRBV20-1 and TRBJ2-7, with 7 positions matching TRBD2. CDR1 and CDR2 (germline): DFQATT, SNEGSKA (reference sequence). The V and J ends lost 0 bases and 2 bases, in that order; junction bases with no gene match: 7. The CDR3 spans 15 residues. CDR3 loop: CSARDRASGAYEQYF. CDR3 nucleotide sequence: TGCAGTGCTAGAGATAGGGCTAGCGGAGCCTACGAGCAGTACTTC.

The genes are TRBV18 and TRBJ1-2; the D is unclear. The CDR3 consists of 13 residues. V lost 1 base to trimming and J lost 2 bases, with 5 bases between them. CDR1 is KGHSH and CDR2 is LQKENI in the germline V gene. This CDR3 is CASSPQDNYGYTF. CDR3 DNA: TGTGCCAGCTCACCACAGGACAACTATGGCTACACCTTC. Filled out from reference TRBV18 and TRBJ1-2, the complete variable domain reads NAGVMQNPRHLVRRRGQEARLRCSPMKGHSHVYWYRQLPEEGLKFMVYLQKENIIDESGMPKERFSAEFPKEGPSILRIQQVVRGDSAAYFCASSPQDNYGYTFGSGTRLTVV.

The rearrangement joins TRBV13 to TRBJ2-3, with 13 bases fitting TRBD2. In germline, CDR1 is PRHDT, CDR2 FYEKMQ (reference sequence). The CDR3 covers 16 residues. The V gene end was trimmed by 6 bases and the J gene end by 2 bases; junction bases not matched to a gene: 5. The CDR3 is CASSLLAGGSTDTQYF. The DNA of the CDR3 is TGTGCCAGCAGTTTACTAGCGGGGGGGTCCACAGATACGCAGTATTTT.

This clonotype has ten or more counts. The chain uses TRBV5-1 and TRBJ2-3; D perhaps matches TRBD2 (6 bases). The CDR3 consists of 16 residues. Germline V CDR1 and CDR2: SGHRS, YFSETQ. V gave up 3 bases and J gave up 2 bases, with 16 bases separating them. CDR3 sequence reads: CASSSEGGTLTDTQYF. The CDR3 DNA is TGCGCCAGCAGCTCCGAGGGCGGGACCCTCACAGATACGCAGTATTTT.

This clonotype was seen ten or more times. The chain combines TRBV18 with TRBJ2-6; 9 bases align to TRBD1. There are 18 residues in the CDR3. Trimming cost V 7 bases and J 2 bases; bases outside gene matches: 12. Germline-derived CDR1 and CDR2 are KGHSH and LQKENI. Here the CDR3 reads CASFYQQGAPPGANVLTF. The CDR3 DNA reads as TGTGCCAGCTTTTACCAACAGGGGGCCCCACCTGGGGCCAACGTCCTGACTTTC.

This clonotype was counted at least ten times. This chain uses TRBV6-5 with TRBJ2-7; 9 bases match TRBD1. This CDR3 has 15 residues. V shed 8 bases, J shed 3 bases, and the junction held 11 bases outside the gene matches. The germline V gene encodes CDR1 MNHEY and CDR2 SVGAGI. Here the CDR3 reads CASRDATGGVYEQYF. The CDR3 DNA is TGTGCCAGCCGAGACGCGACAGGGGGGGTCTACGAGCAGTACTTC.

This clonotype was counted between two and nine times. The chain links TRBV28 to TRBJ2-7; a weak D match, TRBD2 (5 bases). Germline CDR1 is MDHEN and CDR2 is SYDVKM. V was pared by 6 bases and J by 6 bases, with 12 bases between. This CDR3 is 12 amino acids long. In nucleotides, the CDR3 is TGTGCCAGCAGCCTTCCGGGGTCCGAGCAGTACTTC. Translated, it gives CASSLPGSEQYF. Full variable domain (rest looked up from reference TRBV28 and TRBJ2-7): DVKVTQSSRYLVKRTGEKVFLECVQDMDHENMFWYRQDPGLGLRLIYFSYDVKMKEKGDIPEGYSVSREKKERFSLILESASTNQTSMYLCASSLPGSEQYFGPGTRLTVT.

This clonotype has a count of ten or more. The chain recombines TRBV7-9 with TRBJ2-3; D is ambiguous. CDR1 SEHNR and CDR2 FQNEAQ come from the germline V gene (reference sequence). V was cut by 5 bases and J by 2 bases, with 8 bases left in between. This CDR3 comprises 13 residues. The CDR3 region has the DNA TGTGCCAGCAGCAAAAGCGTCACAGATACGCAGTATTTT. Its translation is CASSKSVTDTQYF. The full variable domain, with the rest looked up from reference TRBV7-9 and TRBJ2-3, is DTGVSQNPRHKITKRGQNVTFRCDPISEHNRLYWYRQTLGQGPEFLTYFQNEAQLEKSRLLSDRFSAERPKGSFSTLEIQRTEQGDSAMYLCASSKSVTDTQYFGPGTRLTVL.

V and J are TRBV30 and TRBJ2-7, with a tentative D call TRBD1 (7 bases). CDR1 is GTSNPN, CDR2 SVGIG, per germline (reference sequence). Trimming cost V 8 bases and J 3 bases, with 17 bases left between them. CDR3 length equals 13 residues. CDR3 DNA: TGTGCCACACAGGGGTCGGGGGTCTACGAGCAGTACTTC. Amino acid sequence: CATQGSGVYEQYF.

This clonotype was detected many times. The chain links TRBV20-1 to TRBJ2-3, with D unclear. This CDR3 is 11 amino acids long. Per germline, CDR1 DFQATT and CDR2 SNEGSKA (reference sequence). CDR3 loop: CRPSLGDTQYF. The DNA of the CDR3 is TGCAGGCCCTCACTCGGGGATACGCAGTATTTT.

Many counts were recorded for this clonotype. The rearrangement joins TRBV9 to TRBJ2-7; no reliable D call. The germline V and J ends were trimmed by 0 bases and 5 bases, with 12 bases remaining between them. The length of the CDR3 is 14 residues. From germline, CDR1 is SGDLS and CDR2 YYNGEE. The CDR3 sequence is CASSVDTGKDEQYF. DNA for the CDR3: TGTGCCAGCAGCGTAGATACTGGGAAGGACGAGCAGTACTTC. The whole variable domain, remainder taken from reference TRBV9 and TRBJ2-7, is DSGVTQTPKHLITATGQRVTLRCSPRSGDLSVYWYQQSLDQGLQFLIQYYNGEERAKGNILERFSAQQFPDLHSELNLSSLELGDSALYFCASSVDTGKDEQYFGPGTRLTVT.

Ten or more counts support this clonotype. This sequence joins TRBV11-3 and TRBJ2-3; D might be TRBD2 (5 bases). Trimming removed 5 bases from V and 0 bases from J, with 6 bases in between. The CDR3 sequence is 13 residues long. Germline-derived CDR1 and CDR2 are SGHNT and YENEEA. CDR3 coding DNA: TGTGCCAGCAGCCGCGGGAGCACAGATACGCAGTATTTT. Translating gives CASSRGSTDTQYF.

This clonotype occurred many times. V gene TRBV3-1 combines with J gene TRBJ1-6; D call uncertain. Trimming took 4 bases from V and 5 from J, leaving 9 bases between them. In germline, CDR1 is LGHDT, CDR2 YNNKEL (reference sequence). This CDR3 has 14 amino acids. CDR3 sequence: CASSLRQNNSPLHF. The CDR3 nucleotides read TGTGCCAGCAGCCTAAGACAAAATAATTCACCCCTCCACTTT.